This T cell receptor (beta chain) is drawn from a study of CD8+ T cells in alopecia areata. Notes on the study in general: Under tofacitinib, fewer expanded CD8+ clones appeared among the top 100 scalp clones.

Comments on this clone: What it recognizes is unknown.

Treatment described: oral pan-JAK inhibitor, 5-10 mg twice daily. Extracted from the samples, RNA was reverse transcribed into cDNA to serve as the sequencing template. The assay was immunoSEQ multiplex PCR, and TCRdb's table has in-frame clones only and misses some. Here the sample spans some 120,000 clones, roughly three fifths being singletons. The TCR originated in a human donor with alopecia areata. Here the sequenced sample was CD8+ T cells sorted from blood, taken at week 24, from a patient treated with tofacitinib.

This CDR3 reads CAWSPTGGTEAFF. The CDR3 nucleotides are TGTGCCTGGAGTCCAACGGGGGGTACTGAAGCTTTCTTT. J is TRBJ1-1 and V is TRBV30, with TRBD1 as a possible D gene (5 bases). The V end was cut by 2 bases, the J end by 5 bases, with 12 bases between. Germline values: CDR1 GTSNPN, CDR2 SVGIG (reference sequence). This CDR3 spans 13 amino acids. Complete variable domain (other parts from reference TRBV30 and TRBJ1-1): SQTIHQWPATLVQPVGSPLSLECTVEGTSNPNLYWYRQAAGRGLQLLFYSVGIGQISSEVPQNLSASRPQDRQFILSSKKLLLSDSGFYLCAWSPTGGTEAFFGQGTRLTVV.